The subject of this entry is one T cell receptor beta chain. The specificity of this receptor is unknown. There are no base qualities to consult, and no much larger clone falls within one base. Via the germline V gene, CDR1 is SGHTA and CDR2 FQGNSA. Unmatched junction bases come to 9, with V trimmed by 8 bases and J by 4 bases. Including the terminal cysteine and phenylalanine, the CDR3 comprises 14 residues. The sequence is cut down to CDR3 DNA, 42 bases in frame from base 1. This specimen's time point label, interpreted: cycle 2 day 1 (C2D1) of nivolumab. Every trial patient had relapsed after autologous stem cell transplantation, and cohorts A, B and C differed in prior brentuximab vedotin exposure. The trial cohort was composed of around 60 patients with relapsed/refractory classical Hodgkin lymphoma, for whom complete response, partial response or progressive disease was recorded as best overall response. In the multi-cohort phase II CheckMate 205 trial, trial patients received single-agent nivolumab. An independent review committee assessed best overall response by applying the 2007 International Working Group response criteria. Trial PBMCs were collected immediately before nivolumab initiation (C1D1) and during therapy at cycle 2 day 1 and cycle 4 day 1. After peripheral blood was drawn into 8 mL Vacutainer Cell Preparation Tubes, PBMCs were isolated by centrifugation and then cryopreserved.

This record comes from a study of PD-1 blockade in classical Hodgkin lymphoma (TCRdb year 2020). With respect to the entire study: Nivolumab dosing was 3 mg/kg intravenously every 2 weeks, continuing until either disease progression or unacceptable toxicity. To define a peripheral blood immune signature of response to PD-1 blockade in classical Hodgkin lymphoma, the study combined TCR beta sequencing with CyTOF. The paper's findings and limits, for the study overall: Among trial patients, those achieving complete response had baseline diversity similar to that of newly diagnosed patients, while diversity was significantly lower in partial responders and progressors. Diversity was lower in patients who began nivolumab less than 1 year after ASCT, so these patients were left out of later analyses to avoid confounding by immune reconstitution. Baseline TCR diversity was reported to be lower in newly diagnosed patients than in healthy donors and to be lower still in relapsed/refractory patients. CD4+ but not CD8+ TCR diversity rose significantly by C4D1 (p=0.0027 vs p=0.16), most apparent in complete responders (p=0.02). Only a single clinical trial cohort was studied, and what caused the repertoire differences, possibly disease activity or prior therapy, remained undefined.

Genomic DNA was extracted with the Qiagen DNeasy kit from unsorted PBMCs and from negatively selected CD4+ and CD8+ fractions. TCR beta CDR3 regions were subjected to amplification by immunoSEQ multiplex PCR with primers that anneal to V and J segments. Amplification bias was minimized using a synthetic immune receptor repertoire, and residual bias was removed computationally after sequencing. The authors processed their data as follows. Custom Python scripts were used to quantify repertoire diversity as the Shannon entropy index. The unsorted, CD4+ and CD8+ repertoires were each analyzed separately, with the exception of combined analyses, where CD4+ and CD8+ sequences were merged in silico. A clone was considered expanded if an increase in frequency of at least 2-fold after treatment relative to C1D1 was found, and a pseudocount of 0.5 was applied to clones undetected at baseline. Singleton clones were defined as clones with 0 or 1 copy at C1D1, and non-singleton clones were defined as clones with 2 or more copies. By matching protein sequences in sorted samples from the same patient, clones expanded in unsorted samples were annotated as CD4+, CD8+ or unknown. Wilcoxon tests on paired samples were used to test changes in diversity from C1D1 to C4D1. Drawn from immuneACCESS, this table holds only the in-frame rearrangements with V and J called that TCRdb kept. Clones are partly lost; checked studies trace under half to an unresolved V gene and leave the rest unexplained. D and trimming were read from the DNA, whereas the V and J calls and clone size are those reported in that table. For this sample there are 20,000 to 30,000 clones; roughly 79% appear just once. The top ten constitute roughly a fifth of the sample.

The sample consisted of peripheral blood mononuclear cells (PBMCs), taken before the second cycle of nivolumab. The clonotype comes from a human donor with classical Hodgkin lymphoma. This chain is built from TRBV7-2 and TRBJ2-7, with 9 junctional bases fitting TRBD2. In nucleotides, the sequence is TGTGCCAGCGGCCGCAGCGGGAGGTCTTACGAGCAGTACTTC. Translation gives CASGRSGRSYEQYF.